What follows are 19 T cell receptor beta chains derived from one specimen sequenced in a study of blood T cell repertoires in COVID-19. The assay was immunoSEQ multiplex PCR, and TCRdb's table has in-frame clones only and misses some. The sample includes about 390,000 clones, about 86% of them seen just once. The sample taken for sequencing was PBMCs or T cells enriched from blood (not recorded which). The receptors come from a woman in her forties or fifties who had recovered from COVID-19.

The CDR3 nucleotides are TGTGCCAGCAGCGGAAGCGGGGCCTCGGTGTATTTT. Translation gives CASSGSGASVYF. The gene calls are TRBV7-9 and TRBJ2-3; TRBD2 matches 7 bases. Germline trimming cut 5 bases from V and 14 bases from J; bases unmatched to any gene: 10. The CDR3 is 12 amino acids. Germline lookup yields CDR1 SEHNR and CDR2 FQNEAQ (reference sequence).

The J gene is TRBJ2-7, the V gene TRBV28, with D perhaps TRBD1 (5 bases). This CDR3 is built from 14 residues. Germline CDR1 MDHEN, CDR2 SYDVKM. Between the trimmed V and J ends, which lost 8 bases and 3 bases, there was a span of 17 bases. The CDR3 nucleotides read TGTGCCAGCTCCGAAGGTGGCAGGGTCTACGAGCAGTACTTC. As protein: CASSEGGRVYEQYF.

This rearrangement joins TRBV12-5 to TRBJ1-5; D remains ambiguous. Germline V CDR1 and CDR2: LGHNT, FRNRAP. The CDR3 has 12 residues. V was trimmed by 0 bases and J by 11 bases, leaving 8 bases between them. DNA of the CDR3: TGTGCTAGTGGTTTGGTAGAGAGCGCCCAGCATTTT. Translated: CASGLVESAQHF.

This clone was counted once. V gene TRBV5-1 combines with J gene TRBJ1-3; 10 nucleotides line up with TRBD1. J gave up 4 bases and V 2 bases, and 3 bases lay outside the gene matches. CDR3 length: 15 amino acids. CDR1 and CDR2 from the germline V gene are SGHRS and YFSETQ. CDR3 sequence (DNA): TGCGCCAGCAGCTTACGGACAGGGGGAGGAAACACCATATATTTT. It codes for CASSLRTGGGNTIYF.

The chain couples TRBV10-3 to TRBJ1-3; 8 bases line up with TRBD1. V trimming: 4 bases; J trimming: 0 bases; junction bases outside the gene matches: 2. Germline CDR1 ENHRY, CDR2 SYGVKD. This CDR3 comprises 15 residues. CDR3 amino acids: CAISGTGLSGNTIYF. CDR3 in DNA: TGTGCCATCAGTGGGACAGGGCTCTCTGGAAACACCATATATTTT.

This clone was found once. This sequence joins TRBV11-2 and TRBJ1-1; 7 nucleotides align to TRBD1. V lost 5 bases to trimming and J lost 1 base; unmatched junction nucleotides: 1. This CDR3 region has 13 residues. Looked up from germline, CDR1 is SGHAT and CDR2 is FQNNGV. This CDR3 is CASSRQGNTEAFF. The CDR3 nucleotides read TGTGCCAGCAGCCGACAGGGGAACACTGAAGCTTTCTTT.

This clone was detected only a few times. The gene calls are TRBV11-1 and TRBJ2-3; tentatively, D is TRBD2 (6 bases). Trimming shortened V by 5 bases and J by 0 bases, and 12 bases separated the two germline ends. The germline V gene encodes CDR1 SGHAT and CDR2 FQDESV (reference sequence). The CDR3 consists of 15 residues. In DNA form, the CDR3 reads TGTGCCAGCAGCCCCGGGGGACTGAGCACAGATACGCAGTATTTT. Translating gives CASSPGGLSTDTQYF.

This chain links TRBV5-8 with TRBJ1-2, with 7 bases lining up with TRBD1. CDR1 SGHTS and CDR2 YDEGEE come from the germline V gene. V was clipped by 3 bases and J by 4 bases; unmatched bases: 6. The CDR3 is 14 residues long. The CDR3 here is CASSSYRDSYGYTF. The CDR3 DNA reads TGTGCCAGCAGCTCGTACCGGGACAGCTATGGCTACACCTTC.

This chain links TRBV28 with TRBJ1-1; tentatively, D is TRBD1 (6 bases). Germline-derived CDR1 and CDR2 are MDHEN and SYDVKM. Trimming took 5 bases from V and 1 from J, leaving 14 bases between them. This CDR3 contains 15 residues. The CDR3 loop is CASSPKGQWNTEAFF. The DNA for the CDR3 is TGTGCCAGCAGTCCAAAGGGACAATGGAACACTGAAGCTTTCTTT.

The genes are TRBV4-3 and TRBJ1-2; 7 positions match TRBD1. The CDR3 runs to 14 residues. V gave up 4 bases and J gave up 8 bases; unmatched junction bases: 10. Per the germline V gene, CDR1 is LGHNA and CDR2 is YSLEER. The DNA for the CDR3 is TGCGCCAGCAGCCGGGACAGTCCTAGTCGGGGCTACACCTTC. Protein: CASSRDSPSRGYTF.

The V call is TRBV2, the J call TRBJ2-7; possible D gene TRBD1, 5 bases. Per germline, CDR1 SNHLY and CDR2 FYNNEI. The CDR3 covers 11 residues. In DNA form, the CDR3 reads TGTGTCCAGGGTAGCTCCTACGAGCAGTACTTC. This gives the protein CVQGSSYEQYF.

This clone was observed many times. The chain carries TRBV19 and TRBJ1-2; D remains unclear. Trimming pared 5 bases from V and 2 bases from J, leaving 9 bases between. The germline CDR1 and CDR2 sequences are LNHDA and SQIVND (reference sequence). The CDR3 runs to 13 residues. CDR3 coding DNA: TGTGCCAGTAGTCTTTCAGGAAACTATGGCTACACCTTC. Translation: CASSLSGNYGYTF. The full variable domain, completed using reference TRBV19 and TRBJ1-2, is DGGITQSPKYLFRKEGQNVTLSCEQNLNHDAMYWYRQDPGQGLRLIYYSQIVNDFQKGDIAEGYSVSREKKESFPLTVTSAQKNPTAFYLCASSLSGNYGYTFGSGTRLTVV.

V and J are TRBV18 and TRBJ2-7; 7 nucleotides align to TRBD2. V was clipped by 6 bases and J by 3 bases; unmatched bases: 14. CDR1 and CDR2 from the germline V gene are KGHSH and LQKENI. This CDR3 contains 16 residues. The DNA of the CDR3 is TGTGCCAGCTCCGAAATGCTCCCTGGGGGGGACTACGAGCAGTACTTC. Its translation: CASSEMLPGGDYEQYF.

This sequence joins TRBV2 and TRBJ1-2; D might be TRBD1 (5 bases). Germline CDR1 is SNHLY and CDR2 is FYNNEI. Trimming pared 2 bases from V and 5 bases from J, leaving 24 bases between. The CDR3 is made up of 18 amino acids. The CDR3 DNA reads TGTGCCAGCAGTGAAAACAAAAGATCGGAGGGGCGGCAATATGGCTACACCTTC. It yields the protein CASSENKRSEGRQYGYTF.

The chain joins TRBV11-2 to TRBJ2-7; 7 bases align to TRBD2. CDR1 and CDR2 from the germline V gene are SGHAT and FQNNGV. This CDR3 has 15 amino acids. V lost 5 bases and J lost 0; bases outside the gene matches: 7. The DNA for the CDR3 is TGTGCCAGCAGCCCCTGGCGGGGGAGCTCCTACGAGCAGTACTTC. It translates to CASSPWRGSSYEQYF.

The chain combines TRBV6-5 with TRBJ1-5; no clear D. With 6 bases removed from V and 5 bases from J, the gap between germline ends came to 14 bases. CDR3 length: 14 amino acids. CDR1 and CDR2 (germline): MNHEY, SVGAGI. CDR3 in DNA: TGTGCCAGCAGAAGATATGGCCGGGATCAGCCCCAGCATTTT. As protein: CASRRYGRDQPQHF.

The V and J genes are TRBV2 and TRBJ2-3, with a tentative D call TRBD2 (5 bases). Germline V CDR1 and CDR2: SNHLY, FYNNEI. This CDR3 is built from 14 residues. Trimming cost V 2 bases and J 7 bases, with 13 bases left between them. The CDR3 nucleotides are TGTGCCAGCAGTGAACGCGCTAGCTTAAATACGCAGTATTTT. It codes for CASSERASLNTQYF.

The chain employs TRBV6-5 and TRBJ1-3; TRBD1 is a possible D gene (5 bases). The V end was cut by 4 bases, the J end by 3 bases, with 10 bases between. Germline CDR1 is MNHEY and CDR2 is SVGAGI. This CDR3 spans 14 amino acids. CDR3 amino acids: CASSSPRDGNTIYF. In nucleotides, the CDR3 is TGTGCCAGCAGTTCCCCCAGGGATGGAAACACCATATATTTT.

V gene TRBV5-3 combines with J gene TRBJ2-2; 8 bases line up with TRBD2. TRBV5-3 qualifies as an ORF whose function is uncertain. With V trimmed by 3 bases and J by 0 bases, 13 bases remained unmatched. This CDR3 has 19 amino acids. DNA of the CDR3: TGTGCCAGAAGCTCCTACACCCCAGCGGGGGATACGAACACCGGGGAGCTGTTTTTT. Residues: CARSSYTPAGDTNTGELFF.